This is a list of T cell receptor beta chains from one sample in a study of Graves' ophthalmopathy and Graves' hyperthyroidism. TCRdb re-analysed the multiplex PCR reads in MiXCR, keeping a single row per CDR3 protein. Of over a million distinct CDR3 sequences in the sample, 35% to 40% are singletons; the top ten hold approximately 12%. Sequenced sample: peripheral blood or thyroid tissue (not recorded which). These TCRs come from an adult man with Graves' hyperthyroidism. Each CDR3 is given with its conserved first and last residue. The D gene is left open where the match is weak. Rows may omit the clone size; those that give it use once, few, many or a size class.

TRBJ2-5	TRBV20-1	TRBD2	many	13	CSAVTSGSETQYF	TGCAGTGCTGTTACTAGCGGGAGTGAGACCCAGTACTTC
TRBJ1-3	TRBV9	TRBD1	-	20	CASSVGRTGYRNSAGNTIYF	TGTGCCAGCAGCGTAGGGAGGACAGGGTATCGAAACTCGGCTGGAAACACTATATATTTT
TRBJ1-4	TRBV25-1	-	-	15	CASSEQGLLGEKLFF	TGTGCCAGCAGTGAACAGGGACTATTAGGTGAAAAACTGTTTTTT
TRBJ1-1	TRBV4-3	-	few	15	CASSQDEGDGTEAFF	TGCGCCAGCAGCCAAGACGAAGGGGACGGAACTGAAGCTTTCTTT
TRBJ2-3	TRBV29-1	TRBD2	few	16	CSVDFASGEAHDTQYF	TGCAGCGTTGATTTCGCTAGCGGGGAGGCTCATGATACGCAGTATTTT
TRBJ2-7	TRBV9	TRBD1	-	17	CASSVSSTRDSGYEQYF	TGTGCCAGCAGCGTATCTAGCACACGGGACAGTGGCTACGAGCAGTACTTC
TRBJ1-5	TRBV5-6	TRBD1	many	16	CASSRGQGATNQPQHF	TGTGCCAGCAGCCGAGGACAGGGAGCAACCAATCAGCCCCAGCATTTT
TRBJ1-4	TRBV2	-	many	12	CASSGTGTELFF	TGTGCCAGCAGTGGTACAGGGACCGAACTGTTTTTT
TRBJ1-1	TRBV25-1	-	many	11	CASILNTEAFF	TGTGCCAGCATCCTGAACACTGAAGCTTTCTTT
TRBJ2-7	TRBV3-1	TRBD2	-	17	CASSRTLGAGVSYEQYF	TGTGCCAGCAGCCGTACCCTTGGGGCGGGAGTTTCCTACGAGCAGTACTTC
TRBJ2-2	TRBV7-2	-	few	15	CASSLDYGFTGELFF	TGTGCCAGCAGCTTAGATTACGGTTTCACCGGGGAGCTGTTTTTT
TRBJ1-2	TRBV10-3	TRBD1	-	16	CAISELKGGLNNGYTF	TGTGCCATCAGTGAGTTGAAAGGGGGCTTGAATAATGGCTACACCTTC
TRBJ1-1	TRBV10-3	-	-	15	CASSRRDKMNTEAFF	TGTGCCAGCAGTCGGAGGGACAAAATGAACACTGAAGCTTTCTTT
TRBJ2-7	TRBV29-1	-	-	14	CSVAGTLSSYEQYF	TGCAGCGTTGCCGGGACACTAAGCTCCTACGAGCAGTACTTC
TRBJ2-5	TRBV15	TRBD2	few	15	CATSRDGGSRETQYF	TGTGCCACCAGCAGGGACGGGGGGAGCAGGGAGACCCAGTACTTC
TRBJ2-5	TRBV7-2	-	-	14	CASSHVGNQETQYF	TGTGCCAGCAGCCATGTCGGGAACCAAGAGACCCAGTACTTC
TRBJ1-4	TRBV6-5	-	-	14	CASSDDSGYSKLFF	TGTGCCAGCAGTGACGACAGTGGTTATTCGAAACTGTTTTTT
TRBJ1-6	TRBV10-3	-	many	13	CAIAGGAHSPLHF	TGTGCCATCGCCGGAGGGGCGCATTCACCCCTCCACTTT
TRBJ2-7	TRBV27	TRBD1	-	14	CASSFGTATSEQYF	TGTGCCAGCAGTTTCGGGACAGCCACGTCCGAGCAGTACTTC
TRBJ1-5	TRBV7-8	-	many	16	CASSSEGRRSNQPQHF	TGTGCCAGCAGCTCCGAGGGACGGCGAAGTAATCAGCCCCAGCATTTT
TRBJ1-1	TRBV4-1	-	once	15	CASSPLGGRRTEAFF	TGCGCCAGCAGCCCGTTAGGAGGGCGTCGGACTGAAGCTTTCTTT
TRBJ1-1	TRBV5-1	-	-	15	CASSLRAGSGTEAFF	TGCGCCAGCAGCCTCCGGGCAGGGAGTGGCACTGAAGCTTTCTTT
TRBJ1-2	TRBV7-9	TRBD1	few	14	CASSSGQSSDGYTF	TGTGCCAGCAGCTCGGGACAGTCATCTGATGGCTACACCTTC
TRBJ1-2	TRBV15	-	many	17	CATSRDNRPVSDYGYTF	TGTGCCACCAGCAGAGACAACCGGCCGGTATCAGACTATGGCTACACCTTC
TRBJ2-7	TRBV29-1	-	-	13	CSVSGLSSYEKYF	TGCAGCGTTAGCGGCCTGAGCTCCTACGAGAAGTACTTC
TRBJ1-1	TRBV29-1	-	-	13	CSVEWGLSTEAFF	TGCAGCGTTGAGTGGGGGTTGAGCACTGAAGCTTTCTTT
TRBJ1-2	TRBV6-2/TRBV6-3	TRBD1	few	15	CASSPRTGGIYGYTF	TGTGCCAGCAGCCCCAGGACAGGGGGCATATATGGCTACACCTTC
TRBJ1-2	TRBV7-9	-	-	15	CASSLARSGFYGYTF	TGTGCCAGCAGCTTAGCGCGGTCAGGGTTCTATGGCTACACCTTC
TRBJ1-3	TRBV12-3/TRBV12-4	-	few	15	CASSFTATGGNTIYF	TGTGCCAGCAGTTTTACGGCGACAGGCGGAAACACCATATATTTT
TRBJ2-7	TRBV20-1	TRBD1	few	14	CSARDRDRVFEQYF	TGCAGTGCTAGAGACCGGGACAGGGTTTTCGAGCAGTACTTC
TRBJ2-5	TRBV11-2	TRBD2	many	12	CATSGTKETQYF	TGTGCGACTAGCGGGACCAAGGAGACCCAGTACTTC
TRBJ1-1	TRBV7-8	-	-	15	CASSHPTPLNTEAFF	TGTGCCAGCAGCCACCCGACACCTTTGAACACTGAAGCTTTCTTT
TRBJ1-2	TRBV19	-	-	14	CASTPRQGGYGYTF	TGTGCCAGTACCCCCCGGCAGGGAGGCTATGGCTACACCTTC
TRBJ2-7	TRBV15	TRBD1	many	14	CATRTTGQPYEQYF	TGTGCCACCAGGACGACGGGACAGCCCTACGAGCAGTACTTC